Sequencing of this T cell receptor (beta chain) was carried out in a study of blood T cell repertoires in COVID-19. Study at large: Sample material is recorded as cDNA or gDNA derived from T cells, B-cell-depleted T cells, or PBMCs.

Trimming left V 3 bases short and J 0 bases short, with 16 bases between. The CDR3 sequence is 17 residues long. The germline V gene has CDR1 LNHDA and CDR2 SQIVND (reference sequence). Original methodology: Quantification of nucleated cells was approximated via reference gene primer amplification. Here immunoSEQ multiplex PCR was the method, and the copy in TCRdb shows in-frame clones only, minus some. The V and J calls and clone size come from that table; D and trimming were worked out from the DNA. The table shows about 210,000 clones, with roughly 82% occurring only once. This clonotype was obtained from a woman aged 60 to 75 with COVID-19, enrolled during active disease. Sequenced input: peripheral blood. The J gene is TRBJ2-3, the V gene TRBV19; D possibly corresponds to TRBD2 (6 bases). For the CDR3, the DNA is TGTGCCAGTAGTATTGCGGGACCAAGCACTAGCACAGATACGCAGTATTTT. It yields the protein CASSIAGPSTSTDTQYF. Variable domain in full (rest from reference TRBV19 and TRBJ2-3): DGGITQSPKYLFRKEGQNVTLSCEQNLNHDAMYWYRQDPGQGLRLIYYSQIVNDFQKGDIAEGYSVSREKKESFPLTVTSAQKNPTAFYLCASSIAGPSTSTDTQYFGPGTRLTVL.